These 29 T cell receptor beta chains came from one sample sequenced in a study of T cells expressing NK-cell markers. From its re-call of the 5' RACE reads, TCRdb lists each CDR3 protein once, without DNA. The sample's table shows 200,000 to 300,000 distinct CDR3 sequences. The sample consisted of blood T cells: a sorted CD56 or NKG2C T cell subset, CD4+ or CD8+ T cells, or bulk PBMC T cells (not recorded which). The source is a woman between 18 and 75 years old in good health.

The CDR3: CASSPTVAQPNYGYTF. The chain has TRBV18 and TRBJ1-2. The CDR3 is 16 residues long. Germline loops: CDR1 KGHSH, CDR2 LQKENI.

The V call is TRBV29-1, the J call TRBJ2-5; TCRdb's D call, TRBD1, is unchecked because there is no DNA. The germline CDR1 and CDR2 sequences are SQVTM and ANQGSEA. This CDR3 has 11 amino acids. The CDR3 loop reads CSVALGETQYF.

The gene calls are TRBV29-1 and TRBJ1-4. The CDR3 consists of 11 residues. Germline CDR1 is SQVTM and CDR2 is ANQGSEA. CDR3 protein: CSVEGAGKLFF.

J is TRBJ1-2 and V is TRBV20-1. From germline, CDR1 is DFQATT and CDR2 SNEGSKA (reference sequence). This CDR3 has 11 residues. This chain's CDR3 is CSARDNYGYTF.

CDR3 loop: CASSQEPLADYNEQFF. V usage is TRBV6-4 and J usage is TRBJ2-1; TCRdb lists TRBD2, though no DNA is available to test this call. From germline, CDR1 is MRHNA and CDR2 SNTAGT. CDR3 size: 16 residues.

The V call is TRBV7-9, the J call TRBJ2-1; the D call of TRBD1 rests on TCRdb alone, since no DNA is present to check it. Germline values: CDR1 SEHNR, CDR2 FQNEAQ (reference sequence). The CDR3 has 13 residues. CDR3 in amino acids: CASSLEVDSQQFF.

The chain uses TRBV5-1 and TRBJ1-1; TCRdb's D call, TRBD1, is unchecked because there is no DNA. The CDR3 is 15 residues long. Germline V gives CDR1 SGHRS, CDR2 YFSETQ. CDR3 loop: CASSLFGGRSTEAFF.

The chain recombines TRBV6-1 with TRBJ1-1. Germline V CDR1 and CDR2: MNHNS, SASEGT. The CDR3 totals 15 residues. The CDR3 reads CASIPTAGGDTEAFF.

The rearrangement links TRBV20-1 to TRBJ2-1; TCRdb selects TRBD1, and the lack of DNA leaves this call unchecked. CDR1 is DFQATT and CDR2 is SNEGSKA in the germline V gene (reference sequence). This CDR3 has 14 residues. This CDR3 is CSARTGFWDNEQFF.

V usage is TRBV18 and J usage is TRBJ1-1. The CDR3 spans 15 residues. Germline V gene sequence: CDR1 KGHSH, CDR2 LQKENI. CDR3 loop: CASSRTDALNTEAFF.

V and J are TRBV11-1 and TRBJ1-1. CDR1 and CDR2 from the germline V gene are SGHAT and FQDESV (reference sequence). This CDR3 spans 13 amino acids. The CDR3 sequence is CASSLNLGAEAFF.

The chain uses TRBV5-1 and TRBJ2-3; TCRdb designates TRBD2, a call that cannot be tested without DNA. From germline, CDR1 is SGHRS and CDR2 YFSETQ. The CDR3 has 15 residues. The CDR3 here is CASSYSGGMADTQYF.

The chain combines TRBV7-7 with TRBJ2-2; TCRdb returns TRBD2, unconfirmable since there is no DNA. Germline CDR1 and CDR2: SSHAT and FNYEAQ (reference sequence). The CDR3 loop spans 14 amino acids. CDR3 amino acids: CASRSGTSTGELFF. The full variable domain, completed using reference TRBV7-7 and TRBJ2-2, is GAGVSQSPRYKVTKRGQDVTLRCDPISSHATLYWYQQALGQGPEFLTYFNYEAQPDKSGLPSDRFSAERPEGSISTLTIQRTEQRDSAMYRCASRSGTSTGELFFGEGSRLTVL.

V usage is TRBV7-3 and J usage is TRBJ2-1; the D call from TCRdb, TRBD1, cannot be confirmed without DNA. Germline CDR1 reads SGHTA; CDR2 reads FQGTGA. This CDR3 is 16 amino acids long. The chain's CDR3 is CASSLNSGESYNEQFF.

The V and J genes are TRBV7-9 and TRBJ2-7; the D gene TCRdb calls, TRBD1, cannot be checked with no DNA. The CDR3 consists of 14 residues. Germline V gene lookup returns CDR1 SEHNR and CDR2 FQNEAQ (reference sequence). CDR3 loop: CASSARQASYEQYF.

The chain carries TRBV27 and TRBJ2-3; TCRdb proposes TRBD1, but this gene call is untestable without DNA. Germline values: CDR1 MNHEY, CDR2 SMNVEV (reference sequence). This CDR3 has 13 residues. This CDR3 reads CASSLWGPDTQYF.

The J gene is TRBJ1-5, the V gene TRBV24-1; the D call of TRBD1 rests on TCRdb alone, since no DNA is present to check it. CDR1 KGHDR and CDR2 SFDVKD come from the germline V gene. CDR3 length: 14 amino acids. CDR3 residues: CATSDAGRGQPQHF.

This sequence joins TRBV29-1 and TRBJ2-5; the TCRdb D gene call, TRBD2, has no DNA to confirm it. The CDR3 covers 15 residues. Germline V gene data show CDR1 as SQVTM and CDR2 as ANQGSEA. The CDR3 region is CSVPGLAGGPWTQYF.

CDR3 loop: CASSGTSGTGELFF. The chain uses TRBV9 and TRBJ2-2; the D call of TRBD2 rests on TCRdb alone, since no DNA is present to check it. The CDR3 runs to 14 residues. The germline CDR1 and CDR2 sequences are SGDLS and YYNGEE.

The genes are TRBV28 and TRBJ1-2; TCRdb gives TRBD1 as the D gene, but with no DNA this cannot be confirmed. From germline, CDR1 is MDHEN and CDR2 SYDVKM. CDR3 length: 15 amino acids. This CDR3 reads CASSLGTGSLYGYTF.

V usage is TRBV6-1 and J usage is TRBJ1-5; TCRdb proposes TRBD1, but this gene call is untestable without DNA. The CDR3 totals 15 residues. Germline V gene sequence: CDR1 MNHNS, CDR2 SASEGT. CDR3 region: CASSDFSRGNQPQHF.

CDR3: CASMLGGSNTGELFF. This rearrangement joins TRBV12-3 or TRBV12-4 to TRBJ2-2. The CDR3 contains 15 residues.

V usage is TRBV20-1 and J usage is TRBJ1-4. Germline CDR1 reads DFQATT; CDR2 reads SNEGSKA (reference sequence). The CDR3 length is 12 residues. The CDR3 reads CSARGTNEKLFF.

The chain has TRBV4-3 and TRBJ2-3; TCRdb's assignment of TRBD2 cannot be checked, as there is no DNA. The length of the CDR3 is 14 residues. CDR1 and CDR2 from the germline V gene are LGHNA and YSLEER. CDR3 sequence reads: CASSRREELDTQYF.

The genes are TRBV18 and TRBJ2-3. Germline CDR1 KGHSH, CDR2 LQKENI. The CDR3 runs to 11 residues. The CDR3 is CASSPTDTQYF.

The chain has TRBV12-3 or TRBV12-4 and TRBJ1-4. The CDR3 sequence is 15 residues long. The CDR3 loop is CASSLRPATNEKLFF.

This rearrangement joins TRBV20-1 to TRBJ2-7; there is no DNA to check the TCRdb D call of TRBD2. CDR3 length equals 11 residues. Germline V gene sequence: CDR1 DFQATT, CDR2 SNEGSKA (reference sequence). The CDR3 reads CSAGLVTEQYF.

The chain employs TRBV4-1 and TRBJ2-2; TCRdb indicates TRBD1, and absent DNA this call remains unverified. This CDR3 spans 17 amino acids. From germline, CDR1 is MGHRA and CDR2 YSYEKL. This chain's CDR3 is CASSQVAQGKNTGELFF.

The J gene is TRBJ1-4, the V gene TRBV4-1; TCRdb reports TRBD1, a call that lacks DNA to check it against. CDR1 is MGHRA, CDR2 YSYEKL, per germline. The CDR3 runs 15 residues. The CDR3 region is CASSHRTGGNEKLFF.